This TCR beta chain originates from a study of cytomegalovirus exposure and HLA in healthy donors. Primers included in the PCR were 60 Vbeta and 13 Jbeta primers. The protocol was immunoSEQ multiplex PCR, while the TCRdb copy is restricted to in-frame clones and leaves out a portion. Recorded here are over 110,000 clones; the top ten clones represent 0.8% to 1%. The sequence came from a male donor in good health and CMV-seronegative. Sequencing was performed on PBMCs.

Here the CDR3 reads CASSLTWQGVYEQYF. As DNA, the CDR3 is TGTGCCAGCAGTTTAACTTGGCAGGGGGTCTACGAGCAGTACTTC. This rearrangement joins TRBV27 to TRBJ2-7; TRBD1 agrees at 7 bases. The junction had 7 bases not matched to a gene; V was cut back by 2 bases and J by 3 bases. There are 15 residues in the CDR3. CDR1 MNHEY and CDR2 SMNVEV come from the germline V gene (reference sequence).